This T cell receptor (beta chain) was sequenced in a study of cytomegalovirus exposure and HLA in healthy donors (TCRdb year 2017). Concerning the study at large: In an earlier analysis of approximately 500 of the donors, 276 Gb of sequence data and 95 million to 130 million unique TCR beta sequences from about 179 million T cells were reported. High-throughput TCR immunosequencing, statistical association of individual TCRs with disease status, and machine learning were combined to predict cytomegalovirus infection status. Along with the approximately 650-subject first cohort, a separate validation cohort of about 110 different subjects was used. In an earlier analysis of 500 to 650 of the donors, high-throughput TCR beta sequencing was used to judge whether each TCR beta V gene segment behaved as functional or pseudogenic. An early release covering approximately 600 HLA-typed donors comprised about 300 gigabases of sequencing data and around 80 million unique TCR sequences. HLA typing included class I and class II loci at four-digit resolution. A handful of DR-DQ haplotypes were handled as single units for association and clustering because linkage in the cohort was strong. In a later genetic analysis, genome-wide SNP genotypes for about 55% of the 666 donors were used, and that subset was treated as a discovery cohort. Using immunosequencing, the study profiled T cell repertoires from about 610 subjects and related those repertoires to cytomegalovirus serostatus. The study was designed to test whether signatures of past pathogen exposure could be identified by cataloging public T cell receptors. Among 350 to 400 genotyped donors of the cohort, an average of about 240,000 unique TCR beta nucleotide sequences were sequenced per donor, 15% to 20% of them non-productive. A later analysis re-examined previously published TCR beta repertoires from over 500 donors and added high-resolution HLA genotyping to investigate patterns of TCR occurrence. Of the 300 to 450 genotyped donors, 65% to 90% fell in the genetic ancestry cluster associated with self-reported Caucasian donors. Rather than drawing on any new phenotypic data, the later analysis identified candidate immune exposures from TCR beta sequences and the way those sequences occurred across donors. Alongside the repertoire data, information on donor age, sex, ethnicity and CMV serostatus was compiled. Typing coverage differed by locus: A, B, C, DRB1 and DQB1 were typed in about 629-630 donors, DQA1 in approximately 520, DPA1 in 600 to 610, and DPB1 in 472. All discovery cohort repertoires had been generated on a single sequencing platform.

This clone was seen only once. Its antigen is unknown. Base qualities are not provided; no much larger clone lies one nucleotide away. Paper-wide results and their limitations: Linkage disequilibrium might explain the correlated functional status among segregating V segments, but an unknown experimental factor could not be ruled out. For the cohort, immune exposure information was limited to CMV serostatus. In a later genetic analysis, a missense DCLRE1C variant was associated with V-gene and J-gene trimming of TCR beta chains, and the association was replicated in an independent cohort. According to a later analysis, parvovirus B19, influenza, CMV and Epstein-Barr virus appeared linked to several top co-occurrence clusters. Compared with the approximately 700-donor mean, donors in an Asian-associated ancestry cluster had fewer N-insertions in productive TCRs, according to a later genetic analysis. Most CMV-associated TCR beta chains appeared to be HLA-restricted in a later analysis, and the HLA associations seemed to be driven largely by CMV exposure. A few of the identified cytomegalovirus-associated TCR beta chains were confirmed in vitro to be specific for cytomegalovirus antigens. In an earlier analysis of roughly 560 of the donors, most TCR beta V segments were observed in productive rearrangements about 90% or about 30% of the time, broadly matching IMGT annotations. A cluster of highly shared sequence variants was judged likely to be a technical artifact of the sequencing pipeline. Because some donors lacked HLA typing at each locus, the association tests relied only on the typed subset. In this cohort, only TCR beta chains were sequenced, and detectable features were limited by the absence of alpha or paired-chain data. While some public TCRs were present in many individuals, most TCR sequences turned up only very rarely across donors. Roughly uniform sequencing depth across donors was assumed in presence/absence analyses, although this assumption may not hold. A further reported finding was that TCR beta sequences accurately predicted the HLA-A and HLA-B alleles for most subjects in the first cohort. When HLA alleles, especially DR and DQ, strongly co-occurred, attributing TCR associations to individual alleles was difficult. It was suggested by the authors that the approach could potentially be generalized to other disease states and immunological phenotypes. The study gave a list of around 170 TCR beta chains associated with cytomegalovirus. Specific HLA alleles were associated with over 15,000 TCR beta sequences at a false discovery rate of 0.05 in a later analysis. According to a later analysis, TCR association rates differed among HLA loci, with DRB1 alleles showing the most associated TCRs and HLA-C alleles showing the fewest. Because counts were too low, approximately 15 rarely observed V segments, including chromosome 9 orphons, were excluded from the earlier analysis of fewer than 650 of the donors. Cytomegalovirus status was reported to be diagnosed by the classifier with high specificity and sensitivity in both the original and validation cohorts. In a later analysis, HLA-associated TCR beta chains showed more clonal expansion and lower generation probabilities than non-associated chains that were equally common.

Libraries were built with the immunoSEQ multiplex PCR assay. A mixture of 60 forward primers for TCR Vbeta segments and 13 reverse primers for TCR Jbeta segments was used in the multiplex PCR. A multiplex PCR assay on genomic DNA amplified the CDR3 region of rearranged TCR beta genes. The amplified TCR beta libraries were sequenced on the Illumina HiSeq System as 87-base-pair reads. The original pipeline was this. In a later analysis, 70 million to 95 million unique TCR beta chains were counted across the 500 to 700 repertoires, and around 11 million of these chains were shared by at least two donors. Raw reads were error-corrected and collapsed into unique sequences by a nearest-neighbor algorithm in which closely related sequences were merged to remove PCR and sequencing errors. Alignment of CDR3 sequences to IMGT reference sequences was used to assign V, D and J gene segments. For a sequence to be retained, a match of at least six nucleotides was required to both a V gene segment and a J gene segment. A rearrangement was called productive if the CDR3 had no stop codons and remained in frame with V and J, and every other rearrangement was called non-productive. CDR3 was defined by IMGT convention, running from the second conserved V-encoded cysteine to the conserved J-encoded phenylalanine. In an earlier analysis of more than 550 of the donors, sequences lacking an unambiguous match to a single V gene segment were excluded. In an earlier analysis of more than 500 of the donors, a V segment was called functional when productive rearrangements were above 56.7%, and segregating when the standard deviation between donors exceeded 5%. A statistical classification framework was developed to diagnose cytomegalovirus status using the catalog of TCR beta chain sequences. In a later analysis, V and J genes were assigned by comparing TCR nucleotide sequences against IMGT/GENE-DB human TR gene sequences. A later analysis assigned CDR3 sequences and most-parsimonious VDJ recombination scenarios with the TCRdist pipeline. In a later analysis, each TCR beta chain was defined by its CDR3 amino acid sequence together with its V-gene family, and reads without a unique V-gene family were excluded. In a later analysis, 450 to 600 highly shared, low-generation-probability nucleotide sequences were removed to address suspected cross-contamination and a sequencing artifact. For each public chain, a later analysis derived a clonal expansion index from normalized ranks of inferred template counts within each repertoire. Generation probabilities in a later analysis came from a VDJ recombination model fitted to out-of-frame rearrangements, and those results were checked against IGoR. In a later analysis, TCR-TCR, TCR-HLA and TCR-CMV co-occurrence was scored with hypergeometric tests, and a repertoire-size bias correction was applied to TCR pairs. False discovery rates were estimated in a later analysis by permuting HLA or CMV assignments 20 times. In a later analysis, co-occurring TCRs were grouped using DBSCAN, and TCRdist sequence similarity was added for clustering within HLA-allele-positive subsets. For co-occurrence clustering, repertoires with fewer than 30,000 or more than 120,000 public chains were excluded, along with 5 or 6 repertoires with anomalous nucleotide sharing. The clones in this table, taken by TCRdb from immuneACCESS, are in-frame only. Not every clone is retained; where verified, under half of the shortfall comes from an unresolved V gene, and the cause of the rest is unknown. Clonal size and the V and J genes are those of that table, whereas D and trimming came from the DNA. This sample comprises more than 150,000 clones, around 82% of them detected only once. 2% to 3% of the sample is held by the ten biggest clonotypes.

The cohort was made up of approximately 670 healthy bone marrow donors. At the time of sampling, all cohort members were nominally healthy, though unrecorded immune exposures were likely present. The donor tested CMV seropositive and was one of the 289 seropositive cohort members. Every donor gave a peripheral blood sample, and the peripheral blood mononuclear cells from that sample were used for TCR beta sequencing. The Qiagen DNeasy Blood Extraction Kit was used to extract genomic DNA from the blood cell samples. Material: PBMCs. This clonotype was obtained from a woman aged 25 to 39 in good health and CMV-seropositive.

The DNA sequence follows: TGTGCCAGCAGTTTATGGGGACTAGTCACAGATACGCAGTATTTT. Translation gives CASSLWGLVTDTQYF. Recombination joined TRBV28 with TRBJ2-3, with 8 bases aligning to TRBD2. Inclusive of the bounding cysteine and phenylalanine, the CDR3 is 15 residues long. Here the CDR3 DNA is all that survives: 45 bases in frame from base 1. As encoded in the germline V gene, CDR1 is MDHEN while CDR2 is SYDVKM. Clipping removes 0 bases from V and 2 bases from J, with 1 as the unmatched junction base count.